Each of the 6 T cell receptor beta chains below was sequenced from the same sample in a study of spatial heterogeneity in lung cancer. Antigen specificity for these receptors is unknown. Notes on the study in general: Expanded intratumoral alpha and beta TCR counts tracked tumor mutation counts.

Time point meaning: sample taken at primary tumor resection. Via MiXCR, TCRdb re-called the 5' RACE reads, giving one row per CDR3 protein. The table includes over 10,000 distinct CDR3 sequences, around 6.1% detected once. This material consisted of lung tumor tissue, taken at surgery. These receptors were taken from a female donor with early-stage non-small cell lung cancer.

There are many counts of this clonotype. V is TRBV2 and J is TRBJ2-7; unclear D gene. Per the germline V gene, CDR1 is SNHLY and CDR2 is FYNNEI. This CDR3 has 15 residues. V lost 3 bases, J lost 4 bases, and 16 bases lay in between. CDR3: CASSDPLAIPYEQYF. The CDR3 region has the DNA TGTGCCAGCAGTGACCCTCTGGCTATCCCATACGAGCAGTACTTC.

This clonotype was seen repeatedly, ten times or more. This chain connects TRBV12-3 or TRBV12-4 to TRBJ2-3; 15 bases are shared with TRBD2. The V gene end was trimmed by 4 bases and the J gene end by 5 bases; junction bases not matched to a gene: 4. The CDR3 loop spans 16 amino acids. The CDR3 DNA is TGTGCCAGCAGTTCCGGACTAGCGGGGGGGCTAGATACGCAGTATTTT. It specifies CASSSGLAGGLDTQYF.

This clonotype occurred many times. The chain combines TRBV19 with TRBJ2-5, with 8 bases fitting TRBD2. This CDR3 has 16 amino acids. The V and J ends lost 2 bases and 2 bases, in that order; junction bases with no gene match: 7. Germline V gene data show CDR1 as LNHDA and CDR2 as SQIVND (reference sequence). In DNA form, the CDR3 reads TGTGCCAGTAGTATACTGCCGGGACTAGTTCAAGAGACCCAGTACTTC. The encoded protein is CASSILPGLVQETQYF.

This clonotype was seen at least ten times. V is TRBV29-1 and J is TRBJ2-1, with unresolved D. CDR3 length: 10 residues. Trimming removed 3 bases at V and 7 bases at J, with 4 bases between. Germline lookup yields CDR1 SQVTM and CDR2 ANQGSEA. CDR3 loop: CSVEENEQFF. DNA of the CDR3: TGCAGCGTTGAGGAGAATGAGCAGTTCTTC.

This clonotype was detected many times. This chain links TRBV29-1 with TRBJ2-5; no reliable D call. CDR3 size: 13 residues. Germline assignment: CDR1 SQVTM and CDR2 ANQGSEA. With 8 bases removed from V and 0 bases from J, the gap between germline ends came to 13 bases. CDR3 in DNA: TGCAGCATTAGACAACCGTACCAAGAGACCCAGTACTTC. Its protein product is CSIRQPYQETQYF.

This clonotype was recorded at least ten times. The chain employs TRBV12-3 or TRBV12-4 and TRBJ2-7, with a possible D match to TRBD1 (5 bases). The CDR3 covers 14 residues. V gave up 6 bases and J gave up 0 bases, with 12 bases separating them. DNA of the CDR3: TGTGCCAGCAGCCCCAGGGCATCCTCCTACGAGCAGTACTTC. Translated: CASSPRASSYEQYF.